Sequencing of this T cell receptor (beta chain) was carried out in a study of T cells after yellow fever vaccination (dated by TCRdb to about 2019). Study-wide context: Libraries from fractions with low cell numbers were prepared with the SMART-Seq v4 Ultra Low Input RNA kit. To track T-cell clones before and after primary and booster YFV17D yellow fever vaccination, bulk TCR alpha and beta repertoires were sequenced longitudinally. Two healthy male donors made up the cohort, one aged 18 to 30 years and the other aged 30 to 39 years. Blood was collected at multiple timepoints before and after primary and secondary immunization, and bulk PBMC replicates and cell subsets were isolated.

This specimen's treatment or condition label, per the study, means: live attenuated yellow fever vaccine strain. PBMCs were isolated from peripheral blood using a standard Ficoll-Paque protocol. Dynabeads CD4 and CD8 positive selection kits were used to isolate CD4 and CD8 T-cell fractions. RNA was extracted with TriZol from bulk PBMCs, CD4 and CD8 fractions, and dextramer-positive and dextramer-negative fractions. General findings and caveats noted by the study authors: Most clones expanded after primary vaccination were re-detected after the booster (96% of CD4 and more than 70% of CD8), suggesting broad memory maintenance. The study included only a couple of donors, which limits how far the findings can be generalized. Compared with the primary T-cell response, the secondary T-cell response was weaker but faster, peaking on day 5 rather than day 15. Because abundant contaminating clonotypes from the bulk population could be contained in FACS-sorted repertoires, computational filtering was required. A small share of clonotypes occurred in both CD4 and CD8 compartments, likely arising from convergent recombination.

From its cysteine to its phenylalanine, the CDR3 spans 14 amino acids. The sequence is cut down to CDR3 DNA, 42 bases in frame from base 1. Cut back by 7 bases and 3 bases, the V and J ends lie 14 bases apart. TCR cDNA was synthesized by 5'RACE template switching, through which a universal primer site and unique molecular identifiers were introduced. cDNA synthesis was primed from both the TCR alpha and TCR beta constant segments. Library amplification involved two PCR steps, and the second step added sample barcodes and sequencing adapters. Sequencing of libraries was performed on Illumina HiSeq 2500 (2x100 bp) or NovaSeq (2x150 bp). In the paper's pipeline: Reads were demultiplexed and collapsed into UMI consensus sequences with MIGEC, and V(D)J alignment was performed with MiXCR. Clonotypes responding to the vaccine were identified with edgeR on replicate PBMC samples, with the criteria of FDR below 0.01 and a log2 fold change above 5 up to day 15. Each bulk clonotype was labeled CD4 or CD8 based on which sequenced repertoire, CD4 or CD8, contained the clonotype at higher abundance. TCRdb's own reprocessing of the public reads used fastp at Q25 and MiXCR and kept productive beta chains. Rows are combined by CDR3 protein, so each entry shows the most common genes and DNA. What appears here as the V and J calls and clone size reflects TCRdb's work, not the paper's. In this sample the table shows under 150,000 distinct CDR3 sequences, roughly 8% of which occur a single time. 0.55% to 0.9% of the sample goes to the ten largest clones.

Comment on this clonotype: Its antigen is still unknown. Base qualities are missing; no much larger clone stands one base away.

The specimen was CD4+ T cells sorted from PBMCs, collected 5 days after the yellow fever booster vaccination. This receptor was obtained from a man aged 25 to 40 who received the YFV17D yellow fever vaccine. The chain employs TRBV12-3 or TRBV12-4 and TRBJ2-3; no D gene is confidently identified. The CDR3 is CASNPRLRTDTQYF. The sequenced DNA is TGTGCCAGCAACCCCAGACTCCGGACAGATACGCAGTATTTT.